The rows below give T cell receptor beta chains drawn from one sample of a study of CD8+ T cells in alopecia areata. Using immunoSEQ multiplex PCR, the repertoire was profiled, and TCRdb retains in-frame clones only, with some absent. This sample has 150,000 to 180,000 clones, with about 53% found just once. Sequenced here: CD8+ T cells sorted from blood, sampled at week 0. The receptors come from a human donor with alopecia areata. Each CDR3 is given with its conserved first and last residue. A D gene is named only where the DNA matches it firmly. Clone size, where shown, is once, few, many, or a class for clones that have expanded.

TRBJ2-3	once	TRBD2	TRBV7-2	TGTGCCAGCAGCTTCAGCGGGGGGCGCACAGATACGCAGTATTTT	CASSFSGGRTDTQYF
TRBJ2-3	once	.	TRBV2	TGTGCCAGCAGTGGTCTTGGGGGGACTAGCACAGATACGCAGTATTTT	CASSGLGGTSTDTQYF
TRBJ2-3	few	.	TRBV5-1	TGCGCCAGCAGCATGGTGCCGACAGATACGCAGTATTTT	CASSMVPTDTQYF
TRBJ1-1	.	.	TRBV5-1	TGCGCCAGCAGCTTTACAGGTCTCCGCGAAGCTTTCTTT	CASSFTGLREAFF
TRBJ2-6	.	.	TRBV29-1	TGCAGCGTTTATACACCGTCTGGGGCCAACGTCCTGACTTTC	CSVYTPSGANVLTF
TRBJ2-2	few	.	TRBV30	TGTGCCTGGAGTGACACCTTTCCGGGAGCCGGGGAGCTGTTTTTT	CAWSDTFPGAGELFF
TRBJ2-1	few	.	TRBV21-1	TGTGCCAGCATCCCCCAAGGGGGTTACTCCTACAATGAGCAGTTCTTC	CASIPQGGYSYNEQFF
TRBJ2-6	few	.	TRBV25-1	TGTGCCAGCAGGGGGAACGTCCTGACTTTC	CASRGNVLTF
TRBJ2-3	.	TRBD1	TRBV11-3	TGTGCCAGCAGCACCCGACAGGGGCCGAAAACCACAGATACGCAGTATTTT	CASSTRQGPKTTDTQYF
TRBJ2-7	.	.	TRBV7-8	TGTGCCAGCAGTTCTAAGATCGGAGGCTACGAGCAGTACTTC	CASSSKIGGYEQYF
TRBJ2-7	.	.	TRBV29-1	TGCAGCGTTGAAGATCGAAATTACGAGCAGTACTTC	CSVEDRNYEQYF
TRBJ1-4	.	TRBD1	TRBV9	TGTGCCAGCAGCGATGGGGACAGTCCTAATGAAAAACTGTTTTTT	CASSDGDSPNEKLFF
TRBJ1-2	.	.	TRBV6-5	TGTGCCAGCAGTCCTCTCGGGCCCGGCCCATATGGCTACACCTTC	CASSPLGPGPYGYTF
TRBJ1-1	.	.	TRBV9	TGTGCCAGCAGCGACCACGACGGGATGAACACTGAAGCTTTCTTT	CASSDHDGMNTEAFF
TRBJ2-7	.	TRBD1	TRBV23-1	TGCGCCAGCAGTCACGGCGACAGGGAATCCCTAAAGGGGTACGAGCAGTACTTC	CASSHGDRESLKGYEQYF
TRBJ2-7	few	.	TRBV5-6	TGTGCCAGCAGCTTGAATATGGTATTCAACGAGCAGTACTTC	CASSLNMVFNEQYF
TRBJ1-5	.	.	TRBV7-9	TGTGCCAGCAGCTTAGCAGGGGACAATCAGCCCCAGCATTTT	CASSLAGDNQPQHF
TRBJ1-2	.	.	TRBV29-1	TGCAGCGTTCCTGCCGATGATGGCTACACCTTC	CSVPADDGYTF
TRBJ2-1	.	TRBD2	TRBV30	TGTGCCTGGAATTCAGGACTAGGTACCGGTGAGCAGTTCTTC	CAWNSGLGTGEQFF
TRBJ2-5	.	TRBD2	TRBV7-3	TGTGCCAGCAGCCTTAGCGGGGGGCCCCAGGAGACCCAGTACTTC	CASSLSGGPQETQYF
TRBJ2-7	.	.	TRBV30	TGTGCCTGGAGTGTAGGCAGTCCCTACGAGCAGTACTTC	CAWSVGSPYEQYF
TRBJ2-7	.	TRBD1	TRBV7-9	TGTGCCAGCAGCCCCATGGGACAGCAATACGAGCAGTACTTC	CASSPMGQQYEQYF
TRBJ2-2	.	TRBD1	TRBV30	TGTGCCTGGAGACTGGGACAGGGTAAAGGCGGGGAGCTGTTTTTT	CAWRLGQGKGGELFF
TRBJ2-7	once	.	TRBV4-3	TGCGCCAGCAGCCAGGAATTATCGGGGGTCCACCACGAGCAGTACTTC	CASSQELSGVHHEQYF
TRBJ1-1	once	.	TRBV30	TGTGCCTGGAGTGGGGGAAACACTGAAGCTTTCTTT	CAWSGGNTEAFF
TRBJ1-1	.	TRBD1	TRBV27	TGTGCCAGCAGTTCAGGGGGGGTCACTGAAGCTTTCTTT	CASSSGGVTEAFF
TRBJ1-1	few	.	TRBV5-1	TGCGCCAGCAGCTTGAAGCGCGACACTGAAGCTTTCTTT	CASSLKRDTEAFF
TRBJ2-3	.	.	TRBV7-6	TGTGCCAGCAGCTCGCCCTGGGTGGCAGGGAGCACAGATACGCAGTATTTT	CASSSPWVAGSTDTQYF
TRBJ1-6	.	TRBD1	TRBV15	TGTGCCACCAGCGGTCCAGGGGGCTTGGGTTCACCCCTCCACTTT	CATSGPGGLGSPLHF
TRBJ2-7	.	TRBD1	TRBV13	TGTGCCAGCAGCCTAGACAGGGAAGAGCAGTACTTC	CASSLDREEQYF
TRBJ2-7	.	.	TRBV7-9	TGTGCCAGCAGCTTAAACCCCTACGAGCAGTACTTC	CASSLNPYEQYF
TRBJ1-6	.	.	TRBV13	TGTGCCACCGCCGACACTAGCATAAATTCACCCCTCCACTTT	CATADTSINSPLHF
TRBJ2-1	.	TRBD1	TRBV29-1	TGCAGCGTGGCGGACAGGGAAGTCGAGCAGTTCTTC	CSVADREVEQFF
TRBJ2-7	few	.	TRBV27	TGTGCCAGCAGTTCATACTACGAGCAGTACTTC	CASSSYYEQYF
TRBJ1-2	.	.	TRBV4-1	TGCGCCAGCAGCCAAGAGGGAGGGCTTGTGTCGGGCTACACCTTC	CASSQEGGLVSGYTF
TRBJ1-1	.	.	TRBV6-1	TGTGCCAGCCACCGACAGACGGAAGCTTTCTTT	CASHRQTEAFF
TRBJ2-3	.	TRBD2	TRBV23-1	TGCGCCAGCAGTCAACTAGCGGGGGTGCTTACAGATACGCAGTATTTT	CASSQLAGVLTDTQYF
TRBJ2-7	.	.	TRBV9	TGTGCCAGCAGCGTAGGCGGGTCCGAGCAGTACTTC	CASSVGGSEQYF
TRBJ2-7	few	TRBD1	TRBV4-2	TGTGCCAGCAGCCCCGGGACAGGGGTCTACGAGCAGTACTTC	CASSPGTGVYEQYF
TRBJ2-7	.	.	TRBV29-1	TGCAGCGCCAACGAAGGCTCCTACGAGCAGTACTTC	CSANEGSYEQYF